What follows is one TCR beta chain and its context. Its specificity is unknown. This entry belongs to a study of T cells in Graves' hyperthyroidism and ophthalmopathy. General study points: The authors' 13 V-J model separated ophthalmopathy from stable hyperthyroidism. Blood samples included most of the expanded thyroid clonotypes exceeding 0.001.

Germline CDR1 GTSNPN, CDR2 SVGIG (reference sequence). V lost 1 base and J lost 3, with 9 bases in between. The CDR3 is 13 amino acids. The TCR beta CDR3 regions underwent amplification using RNA transcripts as the source. The TCR CDR3 first-round RT-PCR relied on the HTBI primer set. TCRdb called the multiplex PCR reads again in MiXCR, with one record for every CDR3 protein. This sample has about 500,000 distinct CDR3 sequences, with roughly 18% found just once. Ophthalmopathy patients had moderate-to-severe active disease, CAS ≥3, NOSPECS ≥4, and disease duration under 3 months. Clinical symptoms, serum thyroxine, TRAb, thyroid ultrasound and orbital computed tomography established diagnosis.

The chain has TRBV30 and TRBJ1-1; D is possibly TRBD1 (6 bases). This TCR was recovered from a young woman with Graves' ophthalmopathy. The sequenced material came from blood. CDR3 in amino acids: CAWSAGVHTEAFF. The CDR3 DNA is TGTGCCTGGAGTGCAGGGGTTCACACTGAAGCTTTCTTT.